This T cell receptor (beta chain) was obtained from a study of CD8+ T cells in alopecia areata. This CDR3 has 14 amino acids. Germline loops: CDR1 MNHNS, CDR2 SASEGT. RNA was extracted and reverse transcribed into cDNA as the sequencing template. Method: immunoSEQ multiplex PCR; TCRdb's copy keeps in-frame clones and lacks some. This table has 140,000 to 150,000 clones, about 51% appearing once. V is TRBV6-1 and J is TRBJ2-5; the D call may be TRBD1 or TRBD2 (5 bases each). The end of the DNA fits TRBJ2-7 better, so the J call may be wrong. This receptor was taken from a human donor with alopecia areata. Sequenced material: CD4+ T cells sorted from blood, taken at week 0. For the CDR3, the DNA is TGTGCCAGCAGTGGCGAGGGGCCGCACTACGAGCAGTACTTC. Translating it yields CASSGEGPHYEQYF.